This TCR beta chain stems from a study of T cells in Graves' hyperthyroidism and ophthalmopathy. As for the study in general: Peripheral blood collection took place at initial diagnosis, before any treatment. Points from the study as a whole: In the blood, most expanded thyroid clonotypes above 0.001 appeared as well.

From RNA transcripts, TCR beta CDR3 regions were amplified. HTBI primers were employed in a first-round RT-PCR of the TCR CDR3. Using its own MiXCR run on the multiplex PCR reads, TCRdb lists one record per CDR3 protein. The data hold hundreds of thousands of distinct CDR3 sequences, with about 20% observed a single time. CDR1 and CDR2 from the germline V gene are ENHRY and SYGVKD. After removal of 7 bases from V and 4 bases from J, the junction contained 9 bases not matched to a gene. The CDR3 runs to 16 residues. Remarks on this clonotype: Its matching antigen is unknown.

Clinical Activity Scores of at least 3, NOSPECS grades of at least 4 and durations under 3 months characterized ophthalmopathy patients. Every diagnosis used clinical symptoms, serum thyroxine and TRAb, thyroid ultrasound and orbital computed tomography. This TCR was recovered from a middle-aged man with Graves' ophthalmopathy. This rearrangement joins TRBV10-3 to TRBJ2-3; 12 positions match TRBD2. Sequencing was done on a sample of blood. The CDR3 nucleotides read TGTGCCATCACTAGCGGGGGGGCTGATCTCTCAGATACGCAGTATTTT. Protein: CAITSGGADLSDTQYF.